The next 20 T cell receptor beta chains were all read from a single sample in a study of naive and memory T cell subsets. Broader study findings: Possibly reflecting memory cells re-expressing CD45RA, a few larger clonotypes occurred in naive repertoires, especially CD8.

These TCRs' antigens remain unknown. An equimolar mix of two oligonucleotides served as the beta constant-region primer for TRBC1 and TRBC2. Ligated cDNA was amplified by four rounds of PCR with nested alpha and beta constant-region primers and SP2. TCRdb processed the UMI-ligation and nested PCR reads anew with MiXCR; each CDR3 protein has one entry. Of about 150,000 distinct CDR3 sequences in the sample, about 20% were seen once. The sample consisted of naive CD4+ T cells from blood. These receptors came from a human donor in good health.

In the case of this clonotype: At one of its ends the junction is not consistent with the germline gene, which may arise from a read error. The rearrangement links TRBV27 to TRBJ2-7; tentative D call: TRBD2 (6 bases). The germline CDR1 and CDR2 sequences are MNHEY and SMNVEV (reference sequence). CDR3 length: 15 residues. The CDR3 protein is CAGSLLGLHSYEQYF. DNA of the CDR3: TGTGCCGGCAGTTTATTGGGACTCCACTCCTACGAGCAGTACTTC.

J is TRBJ1-1 and V is TRBV28; D is unclear. V lost 3 bases and J lost 4, with 9 bases in between. The CDR3 is 13 amino acids. Germline V gives CDR1 MDHEN, CDR2 SYDVKM. In DNA form, the CDR3 reads TGTGCCAGCAGTTTGGTAGGGATCACTGAAGCTTTCTTT. Translation: CASSLVGITEAFF.

This clonotype was recorded a few times. The chain carries TRBV10-1 and TRBJ2-7; D is perhaps TRBD2 (5 bases). The CDR3 is 12 residues long. The germline gives CDR1 WNHNN, CDR2 SYGVQD (reference sequence). The V gene lost 3 bases and the J gene lost 3 bases, with 6 bases spanning the gap. The DNA for the CDR3 is TGCGCCAGCAGTGACGGGGTCTACGAGCAGTACTTC. Protein: CASSDGVYEQYF.

J is TRBJ2-7 and V is TRBV28; possible D gene TRBD2, 6 bases. The CDR3 totals 13 residues. CDR1 and CDR2 from the germline V gene are MDHEN and SYDVKM. V was cut by 9 bases and J by 4 bases, with 16 bases left in between. CDR3: CASDPGARYEQYF. DNA of the CDR3: TGTGCCAGTGATCCGGGAGCCAGGTACGAGCAGTACTTC.

The chain couples TRBV10-2 to TRBJ2-5; D is undetermined. CDR3 length equals 12 residues. Germline CDR1 and CDR2: WSHSY and SAAADI. V was pared by 4 bases and J by 5 bases, with 8 bases between. The CDR3 bases are TGCGCCAGCAGTGTGCAGGTTGAGACCCAGTACTTC. It encodes CASSVQVETQYF.

This clonotype showed up many times. The V call is TRBV27, the J call TRBJ2-1; tentative D call: TRBD1 (6 bases). CDR1 and CDR2 from the germline V gene are MNHEY and SMNVEV (reference sequence). The CDR3 sequence is 15 residues long. V lost 6 bases to trimming and J lost 0 bases, with 12 bases between them. The CDR3 nucleotides read TGTGCCAGCAGGATGGACAGAAGCTCCTACAATGAGCAGTTCTTC. Its translation is CASRMDRSSYNEQFF.

This clonotype came up a few times. The genes are TRBV27 and TRBJ1-4, with TRBD1 identical over 7 bases. With 6 bases clipped from V and 2 bases from J, the junction kept 6 bases outside the gene matches. Germline V gives CDR1 MNHEY, CDR2 SMNVEV (reference sequence). CDR3 length: 15 residues. CDR3: CASRASGGTNEKLFF. As DNA, the CDR3 is TGTGCCAGCAGGGCCTCAGGGGGTACTAATGAAAAACTGTTTTTT.

V is TRBV20-1 and J is TRBJ2-7, with 8 nucleotides matching TRBD2. V was pared by 2 bases and J by 9 bases, with 15 bases of the junction left unmatched. The CDR3 sequence is 15 residues long. Germline lookup yields CDR1 DFQATT and CDR2 SNEGSKA (reference sequence). In DNA, the CDR3 is TGCAGTGCTAGACCCCTTCCGGGAGGGCCCGGAGGGCAGTACTTC. The encoded protein is CSARPLPGGPGGQYF.

In this sample, this clonotype turned up a few times. The V gene is TRBV20-1, the J gene TRBJ2-3, with D perhaps being TRBD1 or TRBD2 (5 bases each). Germline V gives CDR1 DFQATT, CDR2 SNEGSKA (reference sequence). CDR3 length: 13 residues. V was trimmed by 7 bases and J by 0 bases, leaving 11 bases between them. The CDR3 DNA follows: TGCAGTGTTCCGGGGCCTAGCACAGATACGCAGTATTTT. Translated, it gives CSVPGPSTDTQYF.

The chain carries TRBV12-3 or TRBV12-4 and TRBJ2-2; 7 bases align to TRBD1. V gave up 5 bases and J gave up 5 bases; unmatched junction bases: 5. There are 14 residues in the CDR3. Written as DNA, the CDR3 is TGTGCCAGCAGTACCGGGACAGAAACCGGGGAGCTGTTTTTT. Translation gives CASSTGTETGELFF.

J is TRBJ1-3 and V is TRBV10-3, with D perhaps matching TRBD1 (5 bases). V was trimmed by 7 bases and J by 2 bases, leaving 12 bases between them. The V gene's germline CDR1 is ENHRY and CDR2 SYGVKD. The CDR3 length is 14 residues. Here the CDR3 reads CAIKGPGTGNTIYF. The CDR3 nucleotides read TGTGCCATCAAGGGGCCAGGAACTGGAAACACCATATATTTT.

This clonotype was counted a few times. This chain links TRBV27 with TRBJ2-7, with D possibly matching TRBD1 (6 bases). The CDR3 spans 17 residues. Looked up from germline, CDR1 is MNHEY and CDR2 is SMNVEV (reference sequence). Trimming stripped 5 bases from V and 0 bases from J, with 20 bases between. CDR3 in amino acids: CASSKSSGTQSSYEQYF. The CDR3 DNA reads as TGTGCCAGCAGTAAATCTTCCGGGACACAGAGCTCCTACGAGCAGTACTTC.

This clonotype was counted a few times. The chain has TRBV29-1 and TRBJ1-3, with D hard to call. Germline lookup yields CDR1 SQVTM and CDR2 ANQGSEA. The CDR3 extends over 12 amino acids. The V end lost 4 bases, the J end lost 4 bases, and 8 bases lay between the germline ends. The CDR3 nucleotides are TGCAGCGTTGCGGATGGAGGAAACACCATATATTTT. Its translation: CSVADGGNTIYF.

This clonotype was observed a handful of times. The V call is TRBV7-2, the J call TRBJ2-2; no definite D call. The CDR3 sequence is 15 residues long. The V end was cut by 2 bases, the J end by 1 base, with 8 bases between. Looked up from germline, CDR1 is SGHTA and CDR2 is FQGNSA. The CDR3 DNA follows: TGTGCCAGCAGCTTATCTCCAGTGAACACCGGGGAGCTGTTTTTT. It encodes CASSLSPVNTGELFF.

This clonotype turned up a few times. The rearrangement joins TRBV20-1 to TRBJ2-1, with 16 nucleotides matching TRBD2. The germline V gene has CDR1 DFQATT and CDR2 SNEGSKA (reference sequence). V was clipped by 5 bases and J by 8 bases; unmatched bases: 6. This CDR3 comprises 15 residues. The CDR3 coding sequence is TGCAGTGCTGGGGGGGGACTAGCGGGAGGGGATGAGCAGTTCTTC. It yields the protein CSAGGGLAGGDEQFF.

Only one count was recorded for this clonotype. This chain connects TRBV7-6 to TRBJ2-3; D possibly corresponds to TRBD1 (6 bases). The CDR3 is 13 amino acids. Between the trimmed V and J ends, which lost 8 bases and 4 bases, there was a span of 13 bases. Germline CDR1 is SGHVS and CDR2 is FNYEAQ. The CDR3 loop is CASAQGYPDTQYF. CDR3 nucleotide sequence: TGTGCCAGCGCACAGGGTTACCCAGATACGCAGTATTTT.

This clonotype was found many times. The rearrangement uses TRBV12-3 or TRBV12-4 and TRBJ2-2, with D possibly matching TRBD2 (5 bases). This CDR3 is built from 18 residues. The V and J ends lost 6 bases and 5 bases respectively, with 25 bases between them. The DNA for the CDR3 is TGTGCCAGCAGGCGCGAAGAAGGAGACACGCGAGGGACCGGGGAGCTGTTTTTT. Protein sequence: CASRREEGDTRGTGELFF.

The gene calls are TRBV5-1 and TRBJ2-1, with 9 bases fitting TRBD2. Germline V CDR1 and CDR2: SGHRS, YFSETQ. V shed 0 bases, J shed 2 bases, and the junction held 3 bases outside the gene matches. CDR3 length: 16 residues. The CDR3 loop is CASSLEGGRAYNEQFF. The CDR3 coding sequence is TGCGCCAGCAGCTTGGAGGGCGGGAGGGCCTACAATGAGCAGTTCTTC.

This clonotype was counted at least ten times. The J gene is TRBJ2-3, the V gene TRBV10-3; 12 bases match TRBD2. The germline CDR1 and CDR2 sequences are ENHRY and SYGVKD. The CDR3 runs to 15 residues. V gave up 4 bases and J gave up 2 bases; unmatched junction bases: 1. The CDR3: CAISGTSGITDTQYF. The CDR3 bases are TGTGCCATCAGTGGGACTAGCGGGATCACAGATACGCAGTATTTT.

This clonotype was detected a few times. This sequence joins TRBV5-6 and TRBJ2-1, with D unclear. CDR3 length: 17 amino acids. With 5 bases removed from V and 1 base from J, the gap between germline ends came to 19 bases. Germline V gene data show CDR1 as SGHDT and CDR2 as YYEEEE. CDR3 sequence: CASRAGPTDASYNEQFF. In DNA, the CDR3 is TGTGCCAGCAGGGCCGGACCCACCGACGCGTCCTACAATGAGCAGTTCTTC.